This TCR beta chain was obtained from a study of OX40 agonist ivuxolimab in advanced cancers. Study in general: The study gave patients intravenous ivuxolimab at 0.01 to 10 mg/kg every 2 weeks. Patients were over 65% male with ages about 23 to 80, mean about 54. Three patients showed partial responses: one hepatocellular carcinoma and two cutaneous melanoma cases. Study findings and constraints: CD8+ T cells were the subset that, on average, had more expanded clones than CD4+.

Method: immunoSEQ multiplex PCR; TCRdb's copy keeps in-frame clones and lacks some. The data hold about 69,000 clones, with over 75% observed a single time. Germline trimming cut 0 bases from V and 7 bases from J; bases unmatched to any gene: 7. This CDR3 comprises 16 residues. Germline CDR1 and CDR2: SGDLS and YYNGEE. A word on this clone: Its antigen is undetermined.

Sequenced material: CD4+ or CD8+ T cells sorted from blood, taken in a trial of the OX40 agonist ivuxolimab. The sequence came from an adult with an advanced solid tumor such as melanoma, head and neck, liver or kidney cancer. The rearrangement links TRBV9 to TRBJ1-6, with 7 bases aligning to TRBD1. For the CDR3, the DNA is TGTGCCAGCAGCGTAGGGATGCGGGACAGCAATTCACCCCTCCACTTT. Its translation is CASSVGMRDSNSPLHF.